This TCR beta chain was captured by sequencing in a study of blood T cell repertoires in COVID-19. Study-wide context: PBMCs, B-cell-depleted T cells, or T cells were the source of the cDNA or gDNA that made up the material.

Assay: immunoSEQ multiplex PCR; the TCRdb copy retains only in-frame clones and omits some. The table records approximately 170,000 clones, approximately 87% of them present only once. Residents of 24 US areas, aged about 18 to 95 years, made up the participants. The recovered donors of Cohort 3 showed two negative PCRs, clearance, or symptom resolution. The length of the CDR3 is 15 residues. Trimming stripped 0 bases from V and 6 bases from J, with 11 bases between. Germline assignment: CDR1 MGHRA and CDR2 YSYEKL. The gene calls are TRBV4-1 and TRBJ1-4; D gene ambiguous. Sequenced: PBMCs or T cells enriched from blood (not recorded which). The receptor was isolated from a woman in her forties or fifties who had recovered from COVID-19. CDR3 in amino acids: CASSQERGLDEKLFF. The CDR3 nucleotides are TGCGCCAGCAGCCAAGAACGCGGGTTGGATGAAAAACTGTTTTTT.